A selection of T cell receptor beta chains follows, all from one sample in a study of blood T cells in healthy people across ages. MiXCR, run by TCRdb on the 5' RACE reads, gives a single entry per CDR3 protein. The sample holds roughly 1,700,000 distinct CDR3 sequences, roughly 27% seen once. Sample: blood. The receptors here all came from a woman aged 25 to 39 in good health. CDR3s include the opening cysteine and the closing phenylalanine or tryptophan. The order of the fields is D gene, CDR3 length, V gene, J gene, clone size, CDR3 DNA, CDR3 protein. A D gene is named only where the DNA matches it firmly. Not all rows give a size; the values are once, few, many and, for expanded clones, a class.

D: TRBD2; length: 16; V: TRBV7-4; J: TRBJ2-3; size: -; DNA: TGTGCCAGCACCACCGCGGGGCGGGAGTCTACAGATACGCAGTATTTT; CDR3: CASTTAGRESTDTQYF
D: -; length: 13; V: TRBV4-1; J: TRBJ1-2; size: many; DNA: TGCGCCAGCAGCCCCGGGAAAAACTATGGCTACACCTTC; CDR3: CASSPGKNYGYTF
D: -; length: 15; V: TRBV20-1; J: TRBJ2-1; size: many; DNA: TGCAGTGCTAGAGATTCGGGCAGGGGGGACAATGAGCAGTTCTTC; CDR3: CSARDSGRGDNEQFF
D: TRBD1; length: 15; V: TRBV6-6; J: TRBJ2-5; size: few; DNA: TGTGCCAGCAGTTACTCGAAGCAGGGGGAGAAGACCCAGTACTTC; CDR3: CASSYSKQGEKTQYF
D: -; length: 14; V: TRBV6-5; J: TRBJ1-2; size: many; DNA: TGTGCCAGCAGTTACTCGTCCAGGAACTATGGCTACACCTTC; CDR3: CASSYSSRNYGYTF
D: TRBD2; length: 16; V: TRBV19; J: TRBJ2-7; size: few; DNA: TGTGCCAGTAGTATCGAATGGGCGGGAGCACTCCACGAGCAGTACTTC; CDR3: CASSIEWAGALHEQYF
D: TRBD1; length: 15; V: TRBV24-1; J: TRBJ2-5; size: -; DNA: TGTGCCACCAGAAGAACAGGGGTTGTCCAAGAGACCCAGTACTTC; CDR3: CATRRTGVVQETQYF
D: -; length: 16; V: TRBV20-1; J: TRBJ2-1; size: -; DNA: TGCAGTGCTAGATACGCAGGCAGGGCCTCCTACAATGAGCGGTTCTTC; CDR3: CSARYAGRASYNERFF
D: TRBD1; length: 16; V: TRBV18; J: TRBJ1-1; size: -; DNA: TGTGCCAGCTCACCACCGTGGGACAGAATGAACACTGAAGCTTTCTTT; CDR3: CASSPPWDRMNTEAFF
D: -; length: 15; V: TRBV30; J: TRBJ2-7; size: -; DNA: TGTGCCTGGAGTCTCCCTCGGGCCCGGAGCTACGAGCAGTACTTC; CDR3: CAWSLPRARSYEQYF
D: -; length: 15; V: TRBV5-1; J: TRBJ2-2; size: -; DNA: TGCGCCAGCGCCGACGGCGGAAGGGGAACCGGGGAGCTGTTTTTT; CDR3: CASADGGRGTGELFF
D: -; length: 13; V: TRBV18; J: TRBJ1-2; size: few; DNA: TGTGCCAGCTCACCGACGGAAAGTGTGGGCTACACCTTC; CDR3: CASSPTESVGYTF
D: -; length: 14; V: TRBV20-1; J: TRBJ1-1; size: few; DNA: TGCAGTGCTAGAGGTGGTTGGGGCAACACTGAAGCTTTCTTT; CDR3: CSARGGWGNTEAFF
D: TRBD1; length: 15; V: TRBV7-9; J: TRBJ2-1; size: -; DNA: TGTGCCAGCAGCTCAAACCTCGACAGGGACAATGAGCAGTTCTTC; CDR3: CASSSNLDRDNEQFF
D: TRBD2; length: 16; V: TRBV3-1; J: TRBJ2-3; size: few; DNA: TGTGCCAGCAGCCAGGGGGGGACTACAGAGCCAGATACGCAGTATTTT; CDR3: CASSQGGTTEPDTQYF
D: TRBD2; length: 17; V: TRBV4-1; J: TRBJ2-3; size: few; DNA: TGCGCCAGCAGCCTCCAAGCGGGGCTAAGTAGCACAGATACGCAGTATTTT; CDR3: CASSLQAGLSSTDTQYF
D: -; length: 12; V: TRBV20-1; J: TRBJ2-5; size: many; DNA: TGCAGTGCGCGCGGGGCCGGGGAGACCCAGTACTTC; CDR3: CSARGAGETQYF
D: TRBD1; length: 16; V: TRBV6-6; J: TRBJ2-1; size: -; DNA: TGTGCCAGCAGTTACTCGTTGGCGACAGGGGCGAGTGAGCAGTTCTTC; CDR3: CASSYSLATGASEQFF
D: -; length: 14; V: TRBV25-1; J: TRBJ2-7; size: few; DNA: TGTGCCAGCAGTGAACCGGGCAGTATCTACGAGCAGTACTTC; CDR3: CASSEPGSIYEQYF
D: -; length: 13; V: TRBV29-1; J: TRBJ2-3; size: many; DNA: TGCAGCGTTGAGGGGGGCACCACAGATACGCAGTATTTT; CDR3: CSVEGGTTDTQYF
D: -; length: 15; V: TRBV7-2; J: TRBJ1-5; size: -; DNA: TGTGCCAGCAGCTTAGAAGGCACGATCGTGCAGCCCCAGCATTTT; CDR3: CASSLEGTIVQPQHF
D: -; length: 13; V: TRBV7-7; J: TRBJ1-4; size: -; DNA: TGTGCCAGCAGCTCGAGCCTGAATGAAAAACTGTTTTTT; CDR3: CASSSSLNEKLFF
D: -; length: 14; V: TRBV12-3/TRBV12-4; J: TRBJ1-1; size: once; DNA: TGTGCCAGCAGTTTAAGGCCCCTGAACACTGAAGCTTTCTTT; CDR3: CASSLRPLNTEAFF
D: -; length: 14; V: TRBV5-1; J: TRBJ2-4; size: few; DNA: TGCGCCAGCAGCTTGGACTCCATGGGAAACATTCAGTACTTC; CDR3: CASSLDSMGNIQYF
D: TRBD1; length: 15; V: TRBV7-3; J: TRBJ1-2; size: -; DNA: TGTGCCCGCAGCTCGACAGGGGCCTCTAACTATGGCTACACCTTC; CDR3: CARSSTGASNYGYTF
D: -; length: 12; V: TRBV20-1; J: TRBJ2-4; size: few; DNA: TGCAGTGCTAGCGGCCCCTACAATGAGCAGTACTTC; CDR3: CSASGPYNEQYF
D: -; length: 15; V: TRBV5-1; J: TRBJ2-1; size: few; DNA: TGCGCCAGCAGCTCAACTCAGGGGTCCGACAATGAGCAGTTCTTC; CDR3: CASSSTQGSDNEQFF
D: TRBD1; length: 17; V: TRBV7-2; J: TRBJ2-1; size: -; DNA: TGTGCCAGCAGCTTAGGGACAGGGTTGAACGATTACAATGAGCAGTTCTTC; CDR3: CASSLGTGLNDYNEQFF
D: -; length: 12; V: TRBV29-1; J: TRBJ2-7; size: -; DNA: TGCAGCGTTGAGGTGGACTCCTACGAGCAGTACTTC; CDR3: CSVEVDSYEQYF
D: -; length: 13; V: TRBV4-3; J: TRBJ2-3; size: many; DNA: TGCGCCAGCAGCCCTGGGAATCGAGATACGCAGTATTTT; CDR3: CASSPGNRDTQYF
D: -; length: 16; V: TRBV7-9; J: TRBJ2-5; size: -; DNA: TGTGCCAGCAGCTTAATTAGGCGGGGAGATCAAGAGACCCAGTACTTC; CDR3: CASSLIRRGDQETQYF
D: -; length: 15; V: TRBV6-1; J: TRBJ2-7; size: few; DNA: TGTGCCAGCAGTGATAACAGGGCTCCTTTCTTCGAGCAGTACTTC; CDR3: CASSDNRAPFFEQYF
D: -; length: 13; V: TRBV29-1; J: TRBJ1-4; size: -; DNA: TGCAGCGGCCGTCCGAGAAGCGATGAAAAACTGTTTTTT; CDR3: CSGRPRSDEKLFF
D: TRBD2; length: 13; V: TRBV29-1; J: TRBJ2-1; size: many; DNA: TGCAGCGTTGGGCTAGCGGGAGGGGGTGAGCAGTTCTTC; CDR3: CSVGLAGGGEQFF
D: TRBD2; length: 14; V: TRBV2; J: TRBJ2-7; size: -; DNA: TGTGCCAGCAGGCACCGGGAGGTTGGTCACGAGCAGTACTTC; CDR3: CASRHREVGHEQYF
D: TRBD1; length: 14; V: TRBV29-1; J: TRBJ2-1; size: -; DNA: TGCAGCGTCCCGGGACAGGGGATCTACAATGAGCAGTTCTTC; CDR3: CSVPGQGIYNEQFF
D: -; length: 16; V: TRBV27; J: TRBJ2-5; size: -; DNA: TGTGCCAGCAGTGCGTGGCCAGGTAGAGGGGAAGAGACCCAGTACTTC; CDR3: CASSAWPGRGEETQYF
D: TRBD1; length: 16; V: TRBV7-9; J: TRBJ2-7; size: few; DNA: TGTGCCAGCAGCTTAGAGGGACAGCAGAACACCTACGAGCAGTACTTC; CDR3: CASSLEGQQNTYEQYF
D: TRBD2; length: 17; V: TRBV28; J: TRBJ2-2; size: few; DNA: TGTGCCAGCACCTTAGGGGGAGCTAGCGGGGGATCCGGGGAGCTGTTTTTT; CDR3: CASTLGGASGGSGELFF